The rows below give T cell receptor beta chains drawn from one sample of a study of blood T cell repertoires in COVID-19. Clones were sequenced by immunoSEQ multiplex PCR, and TCRdb holds only the in-frame ones, with some missing. Seen here are about 70,000 clones, 75% observed once, and the top ten hold around 21%. Sample: peripheral blood. The source is a man between 65 and 85 years old with acute or convalescent COVID-19. Each CDR3 is given with its conserved first and last residue. Fields, in order: clone size, D gene, J gene, V gene, CDR3 DNA, CDR3 protein. A D gene is named only where the DNA matches it firmly. Only part of the rows carry a size: once, few, many, or a class if the clone is expanded.

clone_size: .
d_call: .
j_call: TRBJ2-5
v_call: TRBV6-5
cdr3_nt: TGTGCCAGCACCACAGGGCCCGAGACCCAGTACTTC
cdr3_aa: CASTTGPETQYF

clone_size: .
d_call: .
j_call: TRBJ2-2
v_call: TRBV9
cdr3_nt: TGTGCCAGCAGCGTAGGTGCGGGGCGGACCGGGGAGCTGTTTTTT
cdr3_aa: CASSVGAGRTGELFF

clone_size: .
d_call: TRBD1
j_call: TRBJ1-5
v_call: TRBV28
cdr3_nt: TGTGCCAGCAGTCAGACAGGGGGCTTTCAGCCCCAGCATTTT
cdr3_aa: CASSQTGGFQPQHF

clone_size: .
d_call: TRBD2
j_call: TRBJ2-7
v_call: TRBV11-2
cdr3_nt: TGTGCCAGCAGCGCATTGGGGGAGGGCGCGGAGGAGCAGTACTTC
cdr3_aa: CASSALGEGAEEQYF

clone_size: .
d_call: .
j_call: TRBJ2-5
v_call: TRBV27
cdr3_nt: TGTGCCAGCAAACGGGGTGGTTACCAGTACTTC
cdr3_aa: CASKRGGYQYF

clone_size: few
d_call: .
j_call: TRBJ1-5
v_call: TRBV2
cdr3_nt: TGTGCCAGCAGGGAAGCCTTAGGGGATCAGCCCCAGCATTTT
cdr3_aa: CASREALGDQPQHF

clone_size: once
d_call: .
j_call: TRBJ1-2
v_call: TRBV4-2
cdr3_nt: TGTGCCAGCAGCCAAGCGACAGGCTCCTCTAACTATGGCTACACCTTC
cdr3_aa: CASSQATGSSNYGYTF

clone_size: once
d_call: TRBD2
j_call: TRBJ2-2
v_call: TRBV9
cdr3_nt: TGTGCCAGCAGCGTAGTAGGGAGGGCGGGCACCGGGGAGCTGTTTTTT
cdr3_aa: CASSVVGRAGTGELFF

clone_size: .
d_call: TRBD2
j_call: TRBJ2-2
v_call: TRBV28
cdr3_nt: TGTGCCAGCGGCAGCGGGGGTTTCAACACCGGGGAGCTGTTTTTT
cdr3_aa: CASGSGGFNTGELFF

clone_size: .
d_call: TRBD1
j_call: TRBJ2-7
v_call: TRBV7-6
cdr3_nt: TGTGCCAGCAGCTTAACGGGACAGGGGTACGAGCAGTACTTC
cdr3_aa: CASSLTGQGYEQYF

clone_size: .
d_call: .
j_call: TRBJ2-7
v_call: TRBV7-2
cdr3_nt: TGTGCCAGCAGCCCTCCCTGGCGGGACTCCTACGAGCAGTACTTC
cdr3_aa: CASSPPWRDSYEQYF

clone_size: few
d_call: TRBD1
j_call: TRBJ2-1
v_call: TRBV7-6
cdr3_nt: TGTGCCAGCAGCGACCGGGACAGGGTGGGAAATGAGCAGTTCTTC
cdr3_aa: CASSDRDRVGNEQFF

clone_size: .
d_call: .
j_call: TRBJ2-4
v_call: TRBV19
cdr3_nt: TGTGCCAGTAGTATGTTTCGTACAGAGGGGGGGAACATTCAGTACTTC
cdr3_aa: CASSMFRTEGGNIQYF

clone_size: once
d_call: TRBD1
j_call: TRBJ1-2
v_call: TRBV18
cdr3_nt: TGTGCCAGCTCACCGGGGACAGGGTATGGCTACACCTTC
cdr3_aa: CASSPGTGYGYTF

clone_size: .
d_call: .
j_call: TRBJ2-2
v_call: TRBV28
cdr3_nt: TGTGCCAGCACCTTAGGGGGACATCTAAACACCGGGGAGCTGTTTTTT
cdr3_aa: CASTLGGHLNTGELFF

clone_size: few
d_call: .
j_call: TRBJ1-1
v_call: TRBV27
cdr3_nt: TGTGCCAGCAGTAGGGGGTCCGGCACTGAAGCTTTCTTT
cdr3_aa: CASSRGSGTEAFF

clone_size: .
d_call: TRBD1
j_call: TRBJ2-7
v_call: TRBV7-2
cdr3_nt: TGTGCCAGCAGACCCGGGACAGGGTCTTCCGAGCAGTACTTC
cdr3_aa: CASRPGTGSSEQYF

clone_size: .
d_call: .
j_call: TRBJ1-2
v_call: TRBV27
cdr3_nt: TGTGCCAGCAGTGGGGGGACGGGGGGGAACTATGGCTACACCTTC
cdr3_aa: CASSGGTGGNYGYTF

clone_size: few
d_call: .
j_call: TRBJ2-2
v_call: TRBV11-2
cdr3_nt: TGTGCCAGCAGACCACTCGTAACCGGGGAGCTGTTTTTT
cdr3_aa: CASRPLVTGELFF

clone_size: few
d_call: .
j_call: TRBJ2-5
v_call: TRBV7-9
cdr3_nt: TGTGCCAGCAGCCTCCAGGGGAACCCTCGAGAGACCCAGTACTTC
cdr3_aa: CASSLQGNPRETQYF

clone_size: few
d_call: TRBD1
j_call: TRBJ1-2
v_call: TRBV7-9
cdr3_nt: TGTGCCAGCAGCCTGGGACAGGGGAATGGCTACACCTTC
cdr3_aa: CASSLGQGNGYTF

clone_size: .
d_call: .
j_call: TRBJ1-6
v_call: TRBV5-1
cdr3_nt: TGCGCCAGCAGCTCCGGGACAAACAATTCACCCCTCCACTTT
cdr3_aa: CASSSGTNNSPLHF

clone_size: .
d_call: TRBD1
j_call: TRBJ1-6
v_call: TRBV7-9
cdr3_nt: TGTGCCAGCAGCGGGGGGCCCAGGGGGCGGAATTCACCCCTCCACTTT
cdr3_aa: CASSGGPRGRNSPLHF

clone_size: few
d_call: TRBD2
j_call: TRBJ2-1
v_call: TRBV7-6
cdr3_nt: TGTGCCAGCAGCTTTGAGTCTGGACTAGGGTACAATGAGCAGTTCTTC
cdr3_aa: CASSFESGLGYNEQFF

clone_size: .
d_call: TRBD2
j_call: TRBJ2-3
v_call: TRBV24-1
cdr3_nt: TGTGCCACCAGTGATCTCCGGACTAGCGCAGATACGCAGTATTTT
cdr3_aa: CATSDLRTSADTQYF

clone_size: .
d_call: TRBD1
j_call: TRBJ1-2
v_call: TRBV18
cdr3_nt: TGTGCCAGCTCACCAGGGACAGGAAGAGCCGATGGCTACACCTTC
cdr3_aa: CASSPGTGRADGYTF

clone_size: .
d_call: .
j_call: TRBJ2-4
v_call: TRBV20-1
cdr3_nt: TGCAGTGCTAGTGAGGAGCTCACGCTAGCCAAAAACATTCAGTACTTC
cdr3_aa: CSASEELTLAKNIQYF

clone_size: .
d_call: .
j_call: TRBJ1-1
v_call: TRBV11-3
cdr3_nt: TGTGCCAGCAGCTTACAGGGCGTGAACACTGAAGCTTTCTTT
cdr3_aa: CASSLQGVNTEAFF

clone_size: .
d_call: TRBD2
j_call: TRBJ2-1
v_call: TRBV6-5
cdr3_nt: TGTGCCAGCACCGGCTGGACTAGCGGGAACAATGAGCAGTTCTTC
cdr3_aa: CASTGWTSGNNEQFF

clone_size: .
d_call: .
j_call: TRBJ1-5
v_call: TRBV9
cdr3_nt: TGTGCCAGCAGCGTAGGGATAGGGAGCCCCAATCAGCCCCAGCATTTT
cdr3_aa: CASSVGIGSPNQPQHF

clone_size: .
d_call: TRBD1
j_call: TRBJ1-6
v_call: TRBV6-5
cdr3_nt: TGTGCCAGCACCCCACTCTCAGGGGGCCGATCACCCCTCCACTTT
cdr3_aa: CASTPLSGGRSPLHF

clone_size: .
d_call: .
j_call: TRBJ2-5
v_call: TRBV19
cdr3_nt: TGTGCCAGTAGTAGTGACAGCAGACAAGAGACCCAGTACTTC
cdr3_aa: CASSSDSRQETQYF

clone_size: .
d_call: TRBD1
j_call: TRBJ1-4
v_call: TRBV9
cdr3_nt: TGTGCCAGCAGCGCCGGACAGGGAGAGCAAAAACTGTTTTTT
cdr3_aa: CASSAGQGEQKLFF

clone_size: .
d_call: .
j_call: TRBJ2-7
v_call: TRBV18
cdr3_nt: TGTGCCAGCTCACCACCCCGGCAGGGGCTCTACGAGCAGTACTTC
cdr3_aa: CASSPPRQGLYEQYF

clone_size: once
d_call: TRBD2
j_call: TRBJ2-1
v_call: TRBV29-1
cdr3_nt: TGCAGCGTATTAGCGGGAGGGGACAATGAGCAGTTCTTC
cdr3_aa: CSVLAGGDNEQFF

clone_size: .
d_call: TRBD2
j_call: TRBJ2-1
v_call: TRBV14
cdr3_nt: TGTGCCAGCAGCCACTGGACTAGCGGGAGGGCCGCTAATGAGCAGTTCTTC
cdr3_aa: CASSHWTSGRAANEQFF

clone_size: .
d_call: .
j_call: TRBJ1-1
v_call: TRBV20-1
cdr3_nt: TGCAGCGAGAGAAGGGGCACTGAAGCTTTCTTT
cdr3_aa: CSERRGTEAFF

clone_size: .
d_call: .
j_call: TRBJ1-2
v_call: TRBV5-1
cdr3_nt: TGCGCCAGCAGTAACCCACAGGGAGTCGGCTATGGCTACACCTTC
cdr3_aa: CASSNPQGVGYGYTF

clone_size: once
d_call: .
j_call: TRBJ1-1
v_call: TRBV28
cdr3_nt: TGTGCCAGCACCCCGAGGGCTAACTTGAACACTGAAGCTTTCTTT
cdr3_aa: CASTPRANLNTEAFF

clone_size: .
d_call: TRBD2
j_call: TRBJ2-3
v_call: TRBV7-3
cdr3_nt: TGTGCCAGCAGCTCAGCGGGAGGGAGAGATACGCAGTATTTT
cdr3_aa: CASSSAGGRDTQYF

clone_size: .
d_call: TRBD1
j_call: TRBJ1-4
v_call: TRBV10-3
cdr3_nt: TGTGCCATCAGTGATGGGATCGGACAGGGCCCGGCTAATGAAAAACTGTTTTTT
cdr3_aa: CAISDGIGQGPANEKLFF

clone_size: .
d_call: .
j_call: TRBJ2-5
v_call: TRBV6-5
cdr3_nt: TGTGCCAGCAGCCTGGGCCCTCAGGAGACCCAGTACTTC
cdr3_aa: CASSLGPQETQYF